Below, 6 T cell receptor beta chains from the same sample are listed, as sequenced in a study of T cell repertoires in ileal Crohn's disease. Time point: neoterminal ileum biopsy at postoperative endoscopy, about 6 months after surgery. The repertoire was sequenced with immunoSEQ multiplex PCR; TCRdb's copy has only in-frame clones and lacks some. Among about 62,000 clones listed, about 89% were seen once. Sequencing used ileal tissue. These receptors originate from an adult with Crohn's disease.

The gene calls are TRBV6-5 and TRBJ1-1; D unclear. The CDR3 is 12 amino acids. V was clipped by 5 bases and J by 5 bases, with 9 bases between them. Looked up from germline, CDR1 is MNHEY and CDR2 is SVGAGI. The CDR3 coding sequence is TGTGCCAGCAGTCCCGGAGAGACTGAAGCTTTCTTT. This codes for CASSPGETEAFF.

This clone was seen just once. The CDR3 reads CASSQTDRNTGELFF. CDR3 sequence (DNA): TGTGCCAGCAGCCAGACGGACAGGAACACCGGGGAGCTGTTTTTT. The J gene is TRBJ2-2, the V gene TRBV2; TRBD1 might be the D (6 bases). V lost 6 bases, J lost 1 base, and 12 bases lay in between. There are 15 residues in the CDR3. Looked up from germline, CDR1 is SNHLY and CDR2 is FYNNEI.

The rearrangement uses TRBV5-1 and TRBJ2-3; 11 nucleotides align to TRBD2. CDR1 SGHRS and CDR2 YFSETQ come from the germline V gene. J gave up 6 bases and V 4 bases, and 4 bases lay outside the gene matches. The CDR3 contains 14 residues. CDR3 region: CASSRVAGGDTQYF. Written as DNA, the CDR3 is TGCGCCAGCAGCCGGGTAGCGGGAGGGGATACGCAGTATTTT.

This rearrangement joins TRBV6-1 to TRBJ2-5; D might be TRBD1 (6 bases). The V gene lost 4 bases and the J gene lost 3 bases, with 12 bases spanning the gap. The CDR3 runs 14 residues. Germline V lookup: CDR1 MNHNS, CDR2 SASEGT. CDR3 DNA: TGTGCCAGCAGTGCCGGGACACTAGAAGAGACCCAGTACTTC. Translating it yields CASSAGTLEETQYF.

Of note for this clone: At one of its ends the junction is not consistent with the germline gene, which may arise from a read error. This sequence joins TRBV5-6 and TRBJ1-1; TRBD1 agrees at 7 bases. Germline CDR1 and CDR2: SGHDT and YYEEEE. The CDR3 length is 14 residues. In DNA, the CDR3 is TGTGCCAGCAGTTTGGGACAGTCGAACACTGAAGCTTTCTTT. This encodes CASSLGQSNTEAFF.

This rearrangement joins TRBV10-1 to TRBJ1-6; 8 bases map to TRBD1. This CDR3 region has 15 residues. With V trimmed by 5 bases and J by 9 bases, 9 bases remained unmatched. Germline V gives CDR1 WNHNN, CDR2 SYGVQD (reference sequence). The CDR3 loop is CASSISTGQGSPLHF. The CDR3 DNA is TGCGCCAGCAGTATTTCTACAGGACAGGGTTCACCCCTCCACTTT.